This T cell receptor beta chain is drawn from a study of blood T cell repertoires in COVID-19. Seattle's cohort entered during active infection and was followed longitudinally. Using immunoSEQ multiplex PCR, the repertoire was profiled, and TCRdb retains in-frame clones only, with some absent. The repertoire holds approximately 480,000 clones, approximately 92% seen once, with around 0.95% in the top ten. Looked up from germline, CDR1 is LGHDT and CDR2 is YNNKEL (reference sequence). The CDR3 length is 11 residues. Trimming cost V 5 bases and J 7 bases, with 8 bases left between them. The TCR sequence derives from a man between 18 and 35 years old with COVID-19, enrolled during active disease. The sample was peripheral blood. The chain couples TRBV3-1 (or the pseudogene TRBV3-2) to TRBJ1-1; D is unclear. CDR3 sequence reads: CASSNEGEAFF. Here the CDR3 DNA reads TGTGCCAGCAGCAATGAGGGTGAAGCTTTCTTT.